Presented here are 28 T cell receptor beta chains from one specimen sequenced in a study of patients and donors after allogeneic stem cell transplantation. TCRdb reanalysed the RT-PCR reads using MiXCR and keeps one entry per CDR3 protein. This table has about a million distinct CDR3 sequences, 18% appearing once. The sample comprised blood, either unsorted or a sorted T cell fraction (not recorded which). The receptors were gathered from a human donor who was either an allogeneic HSCT recipient or a stem cell or donor lymphocyte infusion donor (not recorded which). It is not recorded whose cells these are; they may come from a transplant donor.

The V call is TRBV5-6, the J call TRBJ2-7; D unclear. Germline CDR1 is SGHDT and CDR2 is YYEEEE. This CDR3 is built from 14 residues. V dropped 4 bases and J dropped 1 base, with 12 bases sitting between them. CDR3 coding DNA: TGTGCCAGCAGCGGTGCGGCAGTTTCCTACGAGCAGTACTTC. Residues: CASSGAAVSYEQYF.

DNA of the CDR3: TGTGCCATCAGTGAACAGACAGGGGTGGGCACTGAAGCTTTCTTT. This gives the protein CAISEQTGVGTEAFF. The chain links TRBV10-3 to TRBJ1-1; 8 nucleotides agree with TRBD1. Germline CDR1 and CDR2: ENHRY and SYGVKD. V dropped 3 bases and J dropped 4; count of bases not matched to a gene: 7. The CDR3 is 15 amino acids.

J is TRBJ2-1 and V is TRBV29-1, with TRBD1 matching over 9 bases. In germline, CDR1 is SQVTM, CDR2 ANQGSEA. V was clipped by 5 bases and J by 7 bases; unmatched bases: 15. This CDR3 is 16 amino acids long. The CDR3 protein is CSVQLPGQGIRNEQFF. As DNA, the CDR3 is TGCAGCGTTCAACTCCCGGGACAGGGTATTCGGAATGAGCAGTTCTTC.

This clonotype has at least ten counts. The chain links TRBV15 to TRBJ2-4; either TRBD1 or TRBD2 may supply D (5 bases each). Looked up from germline, CDR1 is LNHNV and CDR2 is YYDKDF (reference sequence). The CDR3 has 13 amino acids. Trimming removed 0 bases at V and 16 bases at J, with 16 bases between. CDR3 protein: CATSRDLGGVDYF. CDR3 DNA sequence: TGTGCCACCAGCAGAGATCTTGGGGGTGTAGACTACTTC. The entire variable domain, with the rest obtained from reference TRBV15 and TRBJ2-4, is as follows: DAMVIQNPRYQVTQFGKPVTLSCSQTLNHNVMYWYQQKSSQAPKLLFHYYDKDFNNEADTPDNFQSRRPNTSFCFLDIRSPGLGDTAMYLCATSRDLGGVDYFGAGTRLSVL.

In this sample, this clonotype turned up many times. The rearrangement uses TRBV5-6 and TRBJ1-5, with 7 positions matching TRBD1. V dropped 3 bases and J dropped 2; count of bases not matched to a gene: 8. This CDR3 is 16 amino acids long. Germline CDR1 reads SGHDT; CDR2 reads YYEEEE. CDR3 DNA sequence: TGTGCCAGCAGCTCAAGACAGGGAGGAGGCAATCAGCCCCAGCATTTT. Protein product: CASSSRQGGGNQPQHF.

This clonotype has just a few counts. The chain recombines TRBV20-1 with TRBJ2-3, with no clear D. Germline loops: CDR1 DFQATT, CDR2 SNEGSKA (reference sequence). Trimming cost V 0 bases and J 3 bases, with 10 bases left between them. The CDR3 length is 14 residues. The CDR3 coding sequence is TGCAGTGCTAGAGATGGCGCGGCAACAGATACGCAGTATTTT. Translating it yields CSARDGAATDTQYF.

This clonotype showed up just a few times. The chain has TRBV5-5 and TRBJ2-1, with D unresolved. V lost 1 base and J 4 bases, leaving 15 bases between the germline ends. This CDR3 contains 16 residues. Germline CDR1 is SGHKS and CDR2 is YYEKEE (reference sequence). CDR3 in amino acids: CASSLSMIPLYNEQFF. Here the CDR3 DNA reads TGTGCCAGCAGCTTGTCAATGATCCCTTTGTACAATGAGCAGTTCTTC.

The chain is built from TRBV28 and TRBJ2-5; 11 bases are a match to TRBD1. The V and J ends lost 5 bases and 0 bases, in that order; junction bases with no gene match: 8. CDR3 length: 17 amino acids. CDR1 is MDHEN and CDR2 is SYDVKM in the germline V gene. As DNA, the CDR3 is TGTGCCAGCAGTCTCCCCCCGGGACAGGGGGACCAAGAGACCCAGTACTTC. The encoded protein is CASSLPPGQGDQETQYF. Based on the CDR3 plus reference TRBV28 and TRBJ2-5, the full variable domain is DVKVTQSSRYLVKRTGEKVFLECVQDMDHENMFWYRQDPGLGLRLIYFSYDVKMKEKGDIPEGYSVSREKKERFSLILESASTNQTSMYLCASSLPPGQGDQETQYFGPGTRLLVL.

V is TRBV9 and J is TRBJ2-2; 7 bases are shared with TRBD1. Germline loops: CDR1 SGDLS, CDR2 YYNGEE. The V gene end was trimmed by 3 bases and the J gene end by 1 base; junction bases not matched to a gene: 3. The length of the CDR3 is 15 residues. The CDR3 DNA follows: TGTGCCAGCAGCGCCCGACAGGGGAACACCGGGGAGCTGTTTTTT. Protein: CASSARQGNTGELFF.

This clonotype was picked up many times. This chain uses TRBV20-1 with TRBJ2-3; D possibly corresponds to TRBD2 (5 bases). V was clipped by 4 bases and J by 0 bases, with 8 bases between them. In germline, CDR1 is DFQATT, CDR2 SNEGSKA (reference sequence). The CDR3 length is 13 residues. The CDR3 protein is CSANRESTDTQYF. CDR3 DNA: TGCAGTGCTAACCGGGAAAGCACAGATACGCAGTATTTT.

This clonotype has a handful of counts. This may be a read error, as it is one base from a much larger clone. This chain links TRBV30 with TRBJ2-1; no clear D gene. Trimming cost V 6 bases and J 4 bases, with 7 bases left between them. The CDR3 has 11 amino acids. Germline V gene lookup returns CDR1 GTSNPN and CDR2 SVGIG (reference sequence). CDR3 coding DNA: TGTGCCTGCAGCCATTACAATGAGCAGTTCTTC. The encoded protein is CACSHYNEQFF.

This clonotype has more than one count but fewer than ten. This CDR3 is CASSISSGGNEQYF. The CDR3 nucleotides are TGTGCCAGCAGTATATCTAGCGGAGGAAACGAGCAGTACTTC. The genes are TRBV12-3 or TRBV12-4 and TRBJ2-7; TRBD2 agrees at 7 bases. The length of the CDR3 is 14 residues. After removal of 5 bases from V and 5 bases from J, the junction contained 9 bases not matched to a gene.

This clonotype showed up just a few times. The rearrangement links TRBV20-1 to TRBJ2-3, with 7 positions matching TRBD2. CDR1 is DFQATT, CDR2 SNEGSKA, per germline (reference sequence). The CDR3 consists of 13 residues. Trimming at V came to 8 bases and at J to 4 bases, leaving 9 bases not matched to a gene. The CDR3 DNA reads TGCAGTCCATTGGCGGGAGTACCAGATACGCAGTATTTT. Its translation: CSPLAGVPDTQYF.

V is TRBV29-1 and J is TRBJ1-2; D gene unclear. V dropped 4 bases and J dropped 8 bases, with 11 bases sitting between them. CDR1 is SQVTM and CDR2 is ANQGSEA in the germline V gene. The CDR3 sequence is 11 residues long. The CDR3 nucleotides are TGCAGCGTTGTCCAAGTGGGGGGCTACACCTTC. As protein: CSVVQVGGYTF.

V is TRBV20-1 and J is TRBJ2-7; D is uncertain. Trimming took off 1 base at V and 2 bases at J, with 12 bases between the two ends. Per germline, CDR1 DFQATT and CDR2 SNEGSKA (reference sequence). The CDR3 is 14 residues long. The CDR3 nucleotides read TGCAGTGCTAGAGTGGGGAAACCAACCTACGAGCAGTACTTC. Its translation: CSARVGKPTYEQYF.

The CDR3, as DNA: TGTGCCAGCAGCCGAGCGGGAGGGCTGGGGAATGAGCAGTTCTTC. This translates into CASSRAGGLGNEQFF. The rearrangement links TRBV7-3 to TRBJ2-1, with TRBD2 matching over 10 bases. V was clipped by 5 bases and J by 7 bases; unmatched bases: 8. The CDR3 sequence is 15 residues long. Germline CDR1 is SGHTA and CDR2 is FQGTGA.

This clonotype was found a few times. V is TRBV12-3 or TRBV12-4 and J is TRBJ1-1; 9 nucleotides agree with TRBD1. The CDR3 length is 14 residues. Germline trimming cut 6 bases from V and 3 bases from J; bases unmatched to any gene: 5. CDR3 in amino acids: CASRPTGGYTEAFF. In nucleotides, the CDR3 is TGTGCCAGCAGGCCGACAGGGGGATACACTGAAGCTTTCTTT.

CDR3 residues: CASSQEVQLALSYNEQFF. The CDR3, as DNA: TGTGCCAGCAGCCAAGAGGTACAACTAGCACTCTCCTACAATGAGCAGTTCTTC. V and J are TRBV4-2 and TRBJ2-1, with D tentatively TRBD2 (6 bases). The CDR3 is 18 amino acids. Germline CDR1 is LGHNA and CDR2 is YNFKEQ. Trimming stripped 0 bases from V and 0 bases from J, with 15 bases between.

The chain uses TRBV27 and TRBJ2-7; D possibly uses TRBD1 or TRBD2 (5 bases each). The germline V and J ends were trimmed by 11 bases and 7 bases, with 21 bases remaining between them. CDR1 and CDR2 from the germline V gene are MNHEY and SMNVEV (reference sequence). The CDR3 contains 13 residues. In nucleotides, the CDR3 is TGTGCCGCCTCAAACATCGGGGCTGGGGAGCAGTACTTC. Residues: CAASNIGAGEQYF.

This clonotype has ten or more counts. The rearrangement joins TRBV5-1 to TRBJ2-3, with TRBD2 matching 8 bases. Germline trimming cut 6 bases from V and 2 bases from J; bases unmatched to any gene: 5. Germline-derived CDR1 and CDR2 are SGHRS and YFSETQ. There are 14 residues in the CDR3. The CDR3 reads CASTVAGITDTQYF. In DNA form, the CDR3 reads TGCGCCAGCACCGTAGCGGGGATCACAGATACGCAGTATTTT.

V and J are TRBV7-9 and TRBJ2-1; D gene ambiguous. This CDR3 region has 14 residues. Germline loops: CDR1 SEHNR, CDR2 FQNEAQ (reference sequence). The V gene lost 2 bases and the J gene lost 4 bases, with 9 bases spanning the gap. Here the CDR3 reads CASSLHLGYNEQFF. DNA of the CDR3: TGTGCCAGCAGCTTACACCTCGGGTACAATGAGCAGTTCTTC.

In this sample, this clonotype turned up a few times. V gene TRBV25-1 combines with J gene TRBJ2-7, with 13 nucleotides matching TRBD2. With V trimmed by 6 bases and J by 7 bases, 6 bases remained unmatched. This CDR3 comprises 14 residues. CDR1 is MGHDK and CDR2 is SYGVNS in the germline V gene. The CDR3 sequence: CASRGLAGPPEQYF. CDR3 nucleotides: TGTGCCAGCAGGGGACTAGCGGGGCCCCCAGAGCAGTACTTC.

This clonotype was found a few times. The chain uses TRBV12-3 or TRBV12-4 and TRBJ1-1, with D possibly being TRBD1 (5 bases). The CDR3 has 15 amino acids. V lost 3 bases and J lost 0, with 11 bases in between. DNA of the CDR3: TGTGCCAGCAGTTTTCTCCAGGGCCTGAACACTGAAGCTTTCTTT. It yields the protein CASSFLQGLNTEAFF.

The table lists this clonotype with a few counts. This chain links TRBV7-9 with TRBJ1-1; D may be TRBD1 (5 bases). The CDR3 has 17 amino acids. Trimming removed 5 bases from V and 0 bases from J, with 19 bases in between. CDR1 is SEHNR and CDR2 is FQNEAQ in the germline V gene (reference sequence). The CDR3: CASSPPGFGGLNTEAFF. The DNA of the CDR3 is TGTGCCAGCAGCCCGCCCGGGTTTGGGGGTCTGAACACTGAAGCTTTCTTT.

This clonotype was seen more than once but under ten times. The chain joins TRBV6-2 or TRBV6-3 to TRBJ2-2, with D unresolved. The CDR3 length is 14 residues. Deletions cut 8 bases from V and 5 bases from J, with 15 bases between. Germline V gene lookup returns CDR1 MNHEY and CDR2 SVGEGT. CDR3 amino acids: CASGRNVRTGELFF. In DNA, the CDR3 is TGTGCCAGCGGCCGAAATGTCAGGACCGGGGAGCTGTTTTTT.

This clonotype was detected a few times. The V gene is TRBV5-1, the J gene TRBJ2-1; 11 positions match TRBD1. In germline, CDR1 is SGHRS, CDR2 YFSETQ. There are 15 residues in the CDR3. V gave up 0 bases and J gave up 9 bases; unmatched junction bases: 5. CDR3 in amino acids: CASSLGGQGAGEQFF. The CDR3 DNA reads as TGCGCCAGCAGCTTGGGAGGACAGGGGGCCGGTGAGCAGTTCTTC.

This clonotype was recorded a few times. V usage is TRBV6-5 and J usage is TRBJ2-1; 10 bases are shared with TRBD2. V gave up 0 bases and J gave up 4 bases; unmatched junction bases: 9. The CDR3 sequence is 18 residues long. Germline lookup yields CDR1 MNHEY and CDR2 SVGAGI. The CDR3 protein is CASSYSWLAGAAYNEQFF. The CDR3 DNA sequence: TGTGCCAGCAGTTACTCCTGGCTAGCGGGGGCCGCTTACAATGAGCAGTTCTTC.

Only one count was recorded for this clonotype. The V gene is TRBV5-1, the J gene TRBJ2-5; TRBD2 agrees at 10 bases. V dropped 9 bases and J dropped 1; count of bases not matched to a gene: 9. CDR1 is SGHRS, CDR2 YFSETQ, per germline. The CDR3 runs to 15 residues. The CDR3 loop is CATRGASGGQETQYF. As DNA, the CDR3 is TGCGCCACCCGAGGGGCTAGCGGGGGCCAAGAGACCCAGTACTTC.